This TCR beta chain was observed in a study of blood T cells in healthy people across ages. Study-wide results and limits: Long-lived donors carried more naive CD4+ cells and greater diversity than aged donors.

From germline, CDR1 is MNHEY and CDR2 SVGEGT. The CDR3 is made up of 13 amino acids. V was pared by 6 bases and J by 4 bases, with 10 bases between. It was with a sample-barcoded 5' primer and a J-beta primer mix that a second PCR of roughly 6 to 12 cycles was run. TCRdb passed the 5' RACE reads through MiXCR, listing each CDR3 protein once. The repertoire holds about 1.4 million distinct CDR3 sequences, with approximately 60% as singletons. Whenever a sample was processed, at least 6.5 million PBMCs were isolated. In this sample, this clonotype turned up once. Its antigen is as yet unknown. This TCR was sampled from a young man in good health. The chain combines TRBV6-2 or TRBV6-3 with TRBJ2-1; the D is unclear. Material for sequencing was blood. CDR3 residues: CASRLVSYNEQFF. In nucleotides, the CDR3 is TGTGCCAGCAGGCTAGTATCTTACAATGAGCAGTTCTTC.